Here is one T cell receptor (beta chain) with its context. Its specificity is unknown. This table comes from immunoSEQ multiplex PCR, and its TCRdb copy is limited to in-frame clones, with some not included. The sample yields tens of thousands of clones, approximately 91% seen once. The data stem from a study of lymphopenia after photon versus proton radiotherapy. Findings of the study overall: Post-nadir TCR diversity decline inversely tracked overall survival among those who died. Photon-treated patients lost naive T cells and TCR diversity; proton-treated stayed stable. Post-nadir diversity loss with photons came from oligoclonal expansion, particularly CD8+ Temra cells.

The sample here was peripheral blood, taken from a patient treated with photon-based radiotherapy. This receptor was taken from a woman in her 70s with pancreatic cancer.

The CDR3 spells CASSSWTYDTQYF. As DNA, the CDR3 is TGTGCCAGCAGCTCCTGGACATATGATACGCAGTATTTT. The gene calls are TRBV11-2 and TRBJ2-3, with a possible D match to TRBD1 (5 bases). Germline CDR1 and CDR2: SGHAT and FQNNGV. CDR3 size: 13 residues. Between the trimmed V and J ends, which lost 4 bases and 6 bases, there was a span of 11 bases.